Below, one TCR beta chain is given with its context. The target of this receptor is not known. One base away there is no much larger clone; base qualities are not given. The library relied on RT-PCR. The sample was run on an Illumina MiSeq. Clones were called with MiXCR by TCRdb after fastp trimmed the public reads at Q25, and only in-frame beta chains were retained. Rows merge per CDR3 protein into single entries with the most common DNA and genes. The sample table contains about 700,000 distinct CDR3 sequences; only one count was recorded for 14% of them. The ten largest account for about 3.9% of the sample. This specimen belongs to a study (dated by TCRdb to the mid-2010s). The germline V gene encodes CDR1 MNHEY and CDR2 SVGEGT. From cysteine to phenylalanine, the CDR3 is 15 amino acids long. Only the CDR3 DNA is retained, 45 bases long and in frame from the first base. A distance of 14 bases separates the germline ends of V and J, which lose 2 bases and 3 bases respectively.

The specimen sequenced was memory CD4+ T cells from blood. The sequence was collected from a female donor in good health, serving as a healthy control. Here the chain combines TRBV6-2 or TRBV6-3 and TRBJ2-7; 6 matching bases give a weak D call of TRBD2. This receptor carries the CDR3 CASSYVSGLLYEQYF. The sequence in DNA is TGTGCCAGCAGTTACGTTTCTGGACTACTCTACGAGCAGTACTTC.